This T cell receptor (beta chain) is drawn from a study of identical twins. Study results and caveats: Partly confounded zero-insertion analyses could result from invariant MAIT and iNKT cells. Insertions ran lower in abundant cord blood beta clonotypes, though not in memory repertoires.

This clonotype was found a few times. Its antigen is currently unknown. Trimming left V 7 bases short and J 0 bases short, with 13 bases between. The CDR3 totals 14 residues. The germline V gene has CDR1 SQVTM and CDR2 ANQGSEA. TCRdb reprocessed the 5' RACE reads via MiXCR and lists one record per CDR3 protein. The data hold under 350,000 distinct CDR3 sequences, with roughly 9% observed a single time. This same sample was also part of a study on yellow fever vaccine responses in identical twins.

The gene calls are TRBV29-1 and TRBJ2-1; D gene unclear. Sample: CD8+ T cells sorted from blood. This TCR was recovered from a woman between 18 and 29 years old in good health. The CDR3 DNA reads as TGCAGCGCTCATCCGACCAGCTCCTACAATGAGCAGTTCTTC. Amino acids: CSAHPTSSYNEQFF.